A single TCR beta chain is shown here with its context. This entry belongs to a study of control samples from healthy donors and cancer patients. Assay: immunoSEQ multiplex PCR; the TCRdb copy retains only in-frame clones and omits some. This table holds about 85,000 clones, 85% to 90% found once. The CDR3 length is 14 residues. V lost 0 bases to trimming and J lost 5 bases, with 10 bases between them. In germline, CDR1 is MNHEY, CDR2 SVGAGI. The genes are TRBV6-5 and TRBJ1-1; no clear D. What was sequenced was blood. This TCR was sampled from a man aged 45-60 years in good health. The CDR3 DNA sequence: TGTGCCAGCAGTTACTCGGTATATCGGACTGAAGCTTTCTTT. This gives the protein CASSYSVYRTEAFF.